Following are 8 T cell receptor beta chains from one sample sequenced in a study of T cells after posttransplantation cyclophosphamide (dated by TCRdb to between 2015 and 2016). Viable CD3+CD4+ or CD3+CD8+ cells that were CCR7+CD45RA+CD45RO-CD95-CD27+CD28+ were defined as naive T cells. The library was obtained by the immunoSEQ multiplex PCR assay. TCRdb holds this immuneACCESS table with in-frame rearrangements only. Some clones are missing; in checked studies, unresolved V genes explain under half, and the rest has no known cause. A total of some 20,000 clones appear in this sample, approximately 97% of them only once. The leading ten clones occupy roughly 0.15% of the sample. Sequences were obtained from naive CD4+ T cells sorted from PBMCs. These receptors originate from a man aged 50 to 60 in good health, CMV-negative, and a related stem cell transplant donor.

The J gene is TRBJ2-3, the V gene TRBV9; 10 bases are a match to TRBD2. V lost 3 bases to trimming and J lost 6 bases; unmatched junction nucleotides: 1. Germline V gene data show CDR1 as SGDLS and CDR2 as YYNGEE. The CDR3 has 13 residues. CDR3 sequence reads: CASSATSGDTQYF. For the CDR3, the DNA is TGTGCCAGCAGCGCGACTAGCGGGGATACGCAGTATTTT.

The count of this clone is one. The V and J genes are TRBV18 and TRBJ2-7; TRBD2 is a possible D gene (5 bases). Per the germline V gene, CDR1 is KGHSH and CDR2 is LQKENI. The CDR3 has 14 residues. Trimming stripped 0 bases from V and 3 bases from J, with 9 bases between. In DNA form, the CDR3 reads TGTGCCAGCTCACCACCCGCTAGCAGCTACGAGCAGTACTTC. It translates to CASSPPASSYEQYF.

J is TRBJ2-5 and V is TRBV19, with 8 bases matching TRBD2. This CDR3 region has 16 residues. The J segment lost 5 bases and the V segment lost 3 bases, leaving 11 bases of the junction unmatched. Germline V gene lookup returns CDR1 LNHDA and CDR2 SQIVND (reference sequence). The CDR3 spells CASSMSAGVSRETQYF. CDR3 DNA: TGTGCCAGTAGTATGTCAGCGGGAGTGTCCAGGGAGACCCAGTACTTC.

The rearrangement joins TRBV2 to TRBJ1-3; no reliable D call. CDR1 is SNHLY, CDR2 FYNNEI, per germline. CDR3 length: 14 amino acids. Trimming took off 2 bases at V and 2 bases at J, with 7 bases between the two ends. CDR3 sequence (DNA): TGTGCCAGCAGTGAACGGGGAACTGGAAACACCATATATTTT. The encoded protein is CASSERGTGNTIYF. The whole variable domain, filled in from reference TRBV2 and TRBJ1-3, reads EPEVTQTPSHQVTQMGQEVILRCVPISNHLYFYWYRQILGQKVEFLVSFYNNEISEKSEIFDDQFSVERPDGSNFTLKIRSTKLEDSAMYFCASSERGTGNTIYFGEGSWLTVV.

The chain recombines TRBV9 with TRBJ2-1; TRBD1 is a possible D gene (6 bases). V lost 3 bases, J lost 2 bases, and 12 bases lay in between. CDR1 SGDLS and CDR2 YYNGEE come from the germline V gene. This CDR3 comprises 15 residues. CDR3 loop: CASSGGRRPYNEQFF. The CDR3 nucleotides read TGTGCCAGCAGCGGGGGGCGGAGACCCTACAATGAGCAGTTCTTC.

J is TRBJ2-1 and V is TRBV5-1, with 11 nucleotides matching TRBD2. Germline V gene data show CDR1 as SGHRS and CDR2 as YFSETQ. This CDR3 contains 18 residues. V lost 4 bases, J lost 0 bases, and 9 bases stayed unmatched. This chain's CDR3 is CASSRLAGGDSSYNEQFF. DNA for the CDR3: TGCGCCAGCAGCCGTCTAGCGGGGGGCGATAGCTCCTACAATGAGCAGTTCTTC.

CDR3 residues: CASSGYQGYQNEQFF. CDR3 sequence (DNA): TGTGCCAGCAGTGGATACCAGGGGTATCAGAATGAGCAGTTCTTC. The chain recombines TRBV6-1 with TRBJ2-1, with a possible D match to TRBD1 (6 bases). The germline V gene encodes CDR1 MNHNS and CDR2 SASEGT. The ends were cut back, 4 bases at V and 7 bases at J, with 17 bases in the middle. CDR3 length: 15 amino acids.

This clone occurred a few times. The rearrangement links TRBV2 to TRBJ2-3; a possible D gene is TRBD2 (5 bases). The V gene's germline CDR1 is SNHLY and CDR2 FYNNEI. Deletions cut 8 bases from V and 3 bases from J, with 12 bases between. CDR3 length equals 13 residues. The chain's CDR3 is CASSGEGTDTQYF. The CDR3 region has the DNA TGTGCCAGCTCCGGGGAAGGAACAGATACGCAGTATTTT.